This T cell receptor (beta chain) was observed in a study of Tregs in tolerant kidney transplant recipients. The trim removed 0 bases at V and 4 bases at J, leaving 4 bases unmatched. This CDR3 comprises 15 residues. Germline loops: CDR1 SGHRS, CDR2 YFSETQ. Profiling relied on immunoSEQ multiplex PCR, and the TCRdb table lists in-frame clones only, not all of them. The table records about 69,000 clones, 85% to 90% of them present only once. The chain uses TRBV5-1 and TRBJ2-7, with 10 nucleotides matching TRBD2. Specimen: CD4+ T cells from blood, collected before the transplant. This clonotype was obtained from a human donor who received a combined kidney and bone marrow transplant. In DNA form, the CDR3 reads TGCGCCAGCAGCTTGGAGGCTAGCGGGAGTTACGAGCAGTACTTC. This translates into CASSLEASGSYEQYF.